This T cell receptor beta chain is from a study of early T cells in non-severe SARS-CoV-2 infection. Across the study: Unsorted whole-blood RNA was sequenced in bulk, leaving chains unpaired.

In its sample, this clonotype was seen once. The antigen is unknown. Overall study findings and caveats: Matching results from VDJdb favored anti-spike CD8 responses, leaving private and CD4 specificities undetected.

Unique molecular identifiers were added to individual cDNA molecules. TCRdb redid the calling of the 5' RACE reads with MiXCR, one entry per CDR3 protein. The sample yields approximately 120,000 distinct CDR3 sequences, about 15% seen once. CDR3 size: 16 residues. CDR1 and CDR2 from the germline V gene are SGHNT and YYREEE (reference sequence). The V gene end was trimmed by 2 bases and the J gene end by 2 bases; junction bases not matched to a gene: 9. The chain is built from TRBV5-4 and TRBJ2-7; 8 positions match TRBD2. Sequencing was done on a sample of whole blood. The receptor was derived from an adult who was a healthcare worker with PCR-confirmed SARS-CoV-2 infection or an uninfected control (not recorded which). Written as DNA, the CDR3 is TGTGCCAGCAGCTTTTCCAGCCATAGCGGGGCCTACGAGCAGTACTTC. It is translated as CASSFSSHSGAYEQYF.